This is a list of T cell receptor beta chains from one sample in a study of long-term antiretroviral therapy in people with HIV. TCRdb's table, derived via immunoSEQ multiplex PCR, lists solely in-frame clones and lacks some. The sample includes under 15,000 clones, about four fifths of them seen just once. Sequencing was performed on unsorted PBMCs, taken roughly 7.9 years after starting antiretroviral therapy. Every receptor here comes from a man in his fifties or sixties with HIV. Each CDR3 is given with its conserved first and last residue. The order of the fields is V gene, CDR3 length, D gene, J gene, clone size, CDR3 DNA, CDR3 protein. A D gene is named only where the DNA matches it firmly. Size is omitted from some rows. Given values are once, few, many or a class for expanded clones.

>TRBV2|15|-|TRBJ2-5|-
TGTGCCAGCAGTGAAGGGATAAGCACCCAAGAGACCCAGTACTTC
CASSEGISTQETQYF
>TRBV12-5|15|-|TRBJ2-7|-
TGTGCTAGTGGTTTGGCCTGGACAGAGGCCTACGAGCAGTACTTC
CASGLAWTEAYEQYF
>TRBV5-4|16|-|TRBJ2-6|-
TGTGCCAGCAGCTCATGGGGGGCAGCTGGGGCCAACGTCCTGACTTTC
CASSSWGAAGANVLTF
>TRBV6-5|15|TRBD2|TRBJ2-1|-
TGTGCCAGCAGTTACTCGCGGGGGGCTTACAATGAGCAGTTCTTC
CASSYSRGAYNEQFF
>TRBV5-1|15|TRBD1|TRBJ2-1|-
TGCGCCAGCAGCGAGCCGGGACAGGGTTACAATGAGCAGTTCTTC
CASSEPGQGYNEQFF
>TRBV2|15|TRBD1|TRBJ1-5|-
TGTGCCAGCACACAGGGGTCCCATAGCAATCAGCCCCAGCATTTT
CASTQGSHSNQPQHF
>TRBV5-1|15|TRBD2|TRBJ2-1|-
TGCGCCAGCAGCTTCCAGCGGGGGGGCCAGGATGAGCAGTTCTTC
CASSFQRGGQDEQFF
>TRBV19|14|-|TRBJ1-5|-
TGTGCCAGTAGTTGGGGTCCCCCTAATCAGCCCCAGCATTTT
CASSWGPPNQPQHF
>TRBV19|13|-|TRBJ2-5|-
TGTGCCAGTAGTATTTGGCGGGGAGAGACCCAGTACTTC
CASSIWRGETQYF
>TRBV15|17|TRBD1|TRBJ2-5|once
TGTGCCACCAGCAGAGGCTTCGTGACAGGGTGGGAAGAGACCCAGTACTTC
CATSRGFVTGWEETQYF
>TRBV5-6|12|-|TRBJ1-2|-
TGTGCCAGCAGCATGCAAAACTATGGCTACACCTTC
CASSMQNYGYTF
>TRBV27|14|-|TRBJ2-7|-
TGTGCCAGCAGTTTGGGATCGACGGTCTACGAGCAGTACTTC
CASSLGSTVYEQYF
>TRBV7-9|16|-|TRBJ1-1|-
TGTGCCAGCAGCCTTCCACCCTGGGGCATGAACACTGAAGCTTTCTTT
CASSLPPWGMNTEAFF